A selection of T cell receptor beta chains follows, all from one sample in a study of cytomegalovirus exposure and HLA in healthy donors. Measured with immunoSEQ multiplex PCR; TCRdb has only the in-frame clones, and not every one. The table has tens of thousands of clones, over 60% seen once. Sequencing was carried out using PBMCs. These receptors were collected from a woman aged 40 to 55 in good health and CMV-seropositive. Both conserved end residues are part of each CDR3. The order of the fields is clone size, J gene, V gene, D gene, CDR3 DNA, CDR3 protein. The D gene is left open where the match is weak. Not every row has a clone size; where given, it reads once, few, many or a size class.

.	TRBJ2-7	TRBV29-1	TRBD1	TGCAGCGTTGAGACACCGGGACAGGGGGTTTACGAGCAGTACTTC	CSVETPGQGVYEQYF
.	TRBJ2-2	TRBV29-1	TRBD1	TGCAGCGGCCTGATCGGGACAGGGGCTGGGGAGCTGTTTTTT	CSGLIGTGAGELFF
.	TRBJ1-6	TRBV7-2	TRBD1	TGTGCCAGCAGCTTAGGCGGGACAGCTTTATCACCCCTCCACTTT	CASSLGGTALSPLHF
.	TRBJ2-3	TRBV5-4	TRBD2	TGTGCCAGCAGCGGCCAGCTACTAGCGGGGGGGCTCACAGATACGCAGTATTTT	CASSGQLLAGGLTDTQYF
few	TRBJ1-5	TRBV28	.	TGTGCCAGCAGGACAGCGGGGAGTCAGCCCCAGCATTTT	CASRTAGSQPQHF
.	TRBJ1-1	TRBV5-4	.	TGTGCCAGCAACCAAGCTCAGGGGATAACAAGTGAAGCTTTCTTT	CASNQAQGITSEAFF
few	TRBJ2-5	TRBV7-6	TRBD2	TGTGCCAGCAGCTTAAGTGCGGGGGTCCAAGAGACCCAGTACTTC	CASSLSAGVQETQYF
.	TRBJ2-7	TRBV2	TRBD1	TGTGCCAGCAGGGGAGGGACAGGGAATTCCGAGCAGTACTTC	CASRGGTGNSEQYF
.	TRBJ2-3	TRBV11-2	.	TGTGCCAGCAGCCGAGGTACCCGGAATACGCAGTATTTT	CASSRGTRNTQYF
few	TRBJ1-2	TRBV9	.	TGTGCCAGCAAGGGGTTTGGCTACACCTTC	CASKGFGYTF
.	TRBJ2-1	TRBV28	.	TGTGCCAGCAGTTTAGTAGCGGATGAGACTGAGCAGTTCTTC	CASSLVADETEQFF
.	TRBJ1-2	TRBV28	.	TGTGCCATCTTGCCCTGGACAGACGATGGCTACACCTTC	CAILPWTDDGYTF
few	TRBJ2-7	TRBV7-2	TRBD2	TGTGCCAGCACCCTGCCAGCGGGAGGGCCCTACGAGCAGTACTTC	CASTLPAGGPYEQYF
few	TRBJ2-7	TRBV5-6	TRBD2	TGTGCCAGCAGCCAGGGACTAGCGGGGTCCTACGAGCAGTACTTC	CASSQGLAGSYEQYF
.	TRBJ1-1	TRBV5-6	.	TGTGCCAGCAGCTTGAATAGACTGCCTCTGGGAGATGAAGCTTTCTTT	CASSLNRLPLGDEAFF
once	TRBJ2-7	TRBV2	.	TGTGCCACCAGTCCAGGAGGCGGATACGAGCAGTACTTC	CATSPGGGYEQYF
few	TRBJ2-5	TRBV2	TRBD1	TGTGCCAGAGGGACAGGAGAGACCCAGTACTTC	CARGTGETQYF
.	TRBJ1-2	TRBV6-5	TRBD1	TGTGCCAGCGGCGAGACAGGGAGGTTTCTTGGCTACACCTTC	CASGETGRFLGYTF
.	TRBJ2-5	TRBV7-3	TRBD1	TGTGCCAGCAGCTTGGACAGGGGCAGCAAGACCCAGTACTTC	CASSLDRGSKTQYF
.	TRBJ1-1	TRBV7-2	TRBD1	TGTGCCAGCAGCTTAGCGTTGGGGACAGGGGTTGAAGCTTTCTTT	CASSLALGTGVEAFF
.	TRBJ2-7	TRBV30	.	TGTGCCTGGAGTTCGGGGAATGCCTACGAGCAGTACTTC	CAWSSGNAYEQYF
.	TRBJ2-5	TRBV19	TRBD1	TGTGCCAGCTTGGGGACAGGGTTCGGGGAGACCCAGTACTTC	CASLGTGFGETQYF
.	TRBJ2-5	TRBV6-5	TRBD2	TGTGCCAGCAGCTCTAGCGGGGGGCGCCAAGAGACCCAGTACTTC	CASSSSGGRQETQYF
.	TRBJ1-1	TRBV7-9	.	TGTGCCAGCAGCTTATTCGGGGGAAGATACCCTGAAGCTTTCTTT	CASSLFGGRYPEAFF
.	TRBJ1-4	TRBV5-1	.	TGCGCCTCTTCGGCCAGGGAAGGTATGAAGACTAATGAAAAACTGTTTTTT	CASSAREGMKTNEKLFF
.	TRBJ1-1	TRBV9	TRBD1	TGTGCCAGCAGCAAAGTGGTACAGGGGGCTGAAGCTTTCTTT	CASSKVVQGAEAFF
few	TRBJ2-2	TRBV5-1	TRBD2	TGCGCCAGCGCCTCTGGAGGACTAGCGGCACTAAACACCGGGGAGCTGTTTTTT	CASASGGLAALNTGELFF
.	TRBJ2-2	TRBV5-1	.	TGCGCCAGCAGCTGGTTGGAGGGTAACACCGGGGAGCTGTTTTTT	CASSWLEGNTGELFF
.	TRBJ1-5	TRBV19	.	TGTGCCAGTAGTATACAGGGCGGACAGCCCCAGCATTTT	CASSIQGGQPQHF
few	TRBJ1-1	TRBV7-9	TRBD1	TGTGCCAGCAGCTTAGGGGCAGGGGGCTTCACTGAAGCTTTCTTT	CASSLGAGGFTEAFF
once	TRBJ1-2	TRBV19	.	TGTGCCAGTAGTATGGGGCAGCCCCTCTATGGCTACACCTTC	CASSMGQPLYGYTF
.	TRBJ1-5	TRBV19	TRBD1	TGTGCCAGTACAACTACCCGACAGGGATCGATTCAGCCCCAGCATTTT	CASTTTRQGSIQPQHF
.	TRBJ1-1	TRBV28	.	TGTGCCAGCAGTCCCCGGGAGAGTAACACTGAAGCTTTCTTT	CASSPRESNTEAFF
few	TRBJ1-1	TRBV4-1	.	TGCGCCAGCAGCCAAGTCGAAGGGGGTTACACTGAAGCTTTCTTT	CASSQVEGGYTEAFF
.	TRBJ2-2	TRBV25-1	TRBD1	TGTGCCAGCAGTGAATCCCCGGGACAGGGAGACAACACCGGGGAGCTGTTTTTT	CASSESPGQGDNTGELFF
.	TRBJ2-1	TRBV10-3	TRBD1	TGTGCCACTGCCGGGACAGGGAGCTCCTACAATGAGCAGTTCTTC	CATAGTGSSYNEQFF
.	TRBJ1-5	TRBV23-1	TRBD1	TGCGCCAGCCCAACAGGGGGCAGTGGCAATCAGCCCCAGCATTTT	CASPTGGSGNQPQHF